This is a list of T cell receptor beta chains from one sample in a study of metastatic and nonmetastatic thyroid tumors. TCRdb reprocessed the PCR reads using MiXCR. The data show about 49,000 clones, approximately 20% seen once. The source material was blood. These TCRs come from a female donor with papillary thyroid cancer or a benign thyroid nodule (not recorded which). Some clones in this sample may be carry-over from other donors' samples. Both conserved end residues are part of each CDR3. The D gene is left open where the match is weak. Rows give clone size only sometimes, using once, few, many, or a class for an expanded clone.

D gene: .; CDR3 length: 16; V gene: TRBV19; clone size: many; J gene: TRBJ1-2; CDR3 DNA: TGTGCCAGTAGTACCCCGGACACCAGCGGCCGTTATGGCTACACCTTC; CDR3 protein: CASSTPDTSGRYGYTF
D gene: TRBD1; CDR3 length: 15; V gene: TRBV7-3; clone size: once; J gene: TRBJ2-2; CDR3 DNA: TGTGCCAGCAGTTCGGACAGGGGGCTTACCGGGGAGCTGTTTTTT; CDR3 protein: CASSSDRGLTGELFF
D gene: TRBD2; CDR3 length: 15; V gene: TRBV24-1; clone size: many; J gene: TRBJ2-3; CDR3 DNA: TGTGCCACCGCCGCGGGGAGGGATTTTGTGGATACGCAGTATTTT; CDR3 protein: CATAAGRDFVDTQYF
D gene: TRBD2; CDR3 length: 18; V gene: TRBV9; clone size: many; J gene: TRBJ2-2; CDR3 DNA: TGTGCCAGCAGCGTAGAGGTTAGCGGGAGGCCGAACACCGGGGAGCTGTTTTTT; CDR3 protein: CASSVEVSGRPNTGELFF
D gene: TRBD2; CDR3 length: 15; V gene: TRBV15; clone size: many; J gene: TRBJ2-1; CDR3 DNA: TGTGCCACCAGCAGAGAAGGGACTAGCTACAATGAGCAGTTCTTC; CDR3 protein: CATSREGTSYNEQFF
D gene: .; CDR3 length: 14; V gene: TRBV27; clone size: many; J gene: TRBJ2-2; CDR3 DNA: TGTGCCAGCAGTTTCACCTTGGGCACCGGGGAGCTGTTTTTT; CDR3 protein: CASSFTLGTGELFF
D gene: .; CDR3 length: 14; V gene: TRBV28; clone size: many; J gene: TRBJ1-4; CDR3 DNA: TGTGCCAGCAGTTTATGGGGACGCAGTGAAAAACTGTTTTTT; CDR3 protein: CASSLWGRSEKLFF
D gene: .; CDR3 length: 14; V gene: TRBV28; clone size: many; J gene: TRBJ1-2; CDR3 DNA: TGTGCCAGCAGTTTCGACGGCACTAACTATGGCTACACCTTC; CDR3 protein: CASSFDGTNYGYTF
D gene: .; CDR3 length: 14; V gene: TRBV5-1; clone size: .; J gene: TRBJ2-1; CDR3 DNA: TGCGCCAGCAGCTTGAGCGCTCAAGAAAATGAGCAGTTCTTC; CDR3 protein: CASSLSAQENEQFF
D gene: TRBD2; CDR3 length: 17; V gene: TRBV10-3; clone size: many; J gene: TRBJ2-7; CDR3 DNA: TGTGCCATCAGTGTGGGGGGGGGTTTAGCGGGCAGCTACGAGCAGTACTTC; CDR3 protein: CAISVGGGLAGSYEQYF
D gene: TRBD1; CDR3 length: 14; V gene: TRBV5-1; clone size: many; J gene: TRBJ2-2; CDR3 DNA: TGCGCCAGCAGCGACAGGGTTAACACCGGGGAGCTGTTTTTT; CDR3 protein: CASSDRVNTGELFF
D gene: .; CDR3 length: 16; V gene: TRBV18; clone size: many; J gene: TRBJ2-2; CDR3 DNA: TGTGCCAGCTCACCGTTAGTACAGCGGAACACCGGGGAGCTGTTTTTT; CDR3 protein: CASSPLVQRNTGELFF
D gene: .; CDR3 length: 15; V gene: TRBV2; clone size: few; J gene: TRBJ2-7; CDR3 DNA: TGTGCCAGCACTCGGTGGCAGGGTAACTCCTACGAGCAGTACTTC; CDR3 protein: CASTRWQGNSYEQYF
D gene: TRBD2; CDR3 length: 16; V gene: TRBV6-6; clone size: many; J gene: TRBJ2-3; CDR3 DNA: TGTGCCAGCGGGCCGGGAGGGGGGGCCGGTACAGATACGCAGTATTTT; CDR3 protein: CASGPGGGAGTDTQYF
D gene: TRBD2; CDR3 length: 15; V gene: TRBV3-1; clone size: .; J gene: TRBJ2-1; CDR3 DNA: TGTGCCAGCAGCAGCGGGGGGCTCTCCTACAATGAGCAGTTCTTC; CDR3 protein: CASSSGGLSYNEQFF